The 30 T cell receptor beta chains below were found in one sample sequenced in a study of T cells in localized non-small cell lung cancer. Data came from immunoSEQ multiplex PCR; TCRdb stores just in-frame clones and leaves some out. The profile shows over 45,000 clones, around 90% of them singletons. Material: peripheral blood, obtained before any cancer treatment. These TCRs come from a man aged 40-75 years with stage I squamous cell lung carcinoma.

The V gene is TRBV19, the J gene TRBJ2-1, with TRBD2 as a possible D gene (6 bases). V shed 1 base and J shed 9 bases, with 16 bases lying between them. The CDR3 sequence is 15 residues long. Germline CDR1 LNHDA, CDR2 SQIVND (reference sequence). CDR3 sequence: CASSIVLGREIEQFF. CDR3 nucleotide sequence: TGTGCCAGTAGTATAGTTCTAGGACGGGAGATTGAGCAGTTCTTC.

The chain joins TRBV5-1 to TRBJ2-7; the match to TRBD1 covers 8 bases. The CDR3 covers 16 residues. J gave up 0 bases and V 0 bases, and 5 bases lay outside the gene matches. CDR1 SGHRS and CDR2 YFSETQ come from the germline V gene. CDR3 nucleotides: TGCGCCAGCAGCTTGGGCTCCGACAGGGGCTCCTACGAGCAGTACTTC. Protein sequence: CASSLGSDRGSYEQYF.

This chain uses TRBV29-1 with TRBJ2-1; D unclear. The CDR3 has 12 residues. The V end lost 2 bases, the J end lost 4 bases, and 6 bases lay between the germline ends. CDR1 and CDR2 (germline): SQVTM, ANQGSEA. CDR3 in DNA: TGCAGCGTTGAAACCAAATACAATGAGCAGTTCTTC. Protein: CSVETKYNEQFF.

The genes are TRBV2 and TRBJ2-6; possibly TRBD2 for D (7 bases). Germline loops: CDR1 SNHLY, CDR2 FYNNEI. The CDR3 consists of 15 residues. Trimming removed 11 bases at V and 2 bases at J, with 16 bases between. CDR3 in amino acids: CAGGGDVAGANVLTF. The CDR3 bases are TGTGCCGGGGGGGGCGACGTGGCTGGGGCCAACGTCCTGACTTTC. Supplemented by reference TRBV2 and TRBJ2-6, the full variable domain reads EPEVTQTPSHQVTQMGQEVILRCVPISNHLYFYWYRQILGQKVEFLVSFYNNEISEKSEIFDDQFSVERPDGSNFTLKIRSTKLEDSAMYFCAGGGDVAGANVLTFGAGSRLTVL.

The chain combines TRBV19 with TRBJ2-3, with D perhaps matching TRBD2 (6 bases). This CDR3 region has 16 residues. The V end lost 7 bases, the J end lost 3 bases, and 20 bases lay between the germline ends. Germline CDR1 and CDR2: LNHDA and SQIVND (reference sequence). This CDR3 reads CASKTALARATDTQYF. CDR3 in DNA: TGTGCCAGTAAGACAGCTCTAGCGAGAGCAACAGATACGCAGTATTTT.

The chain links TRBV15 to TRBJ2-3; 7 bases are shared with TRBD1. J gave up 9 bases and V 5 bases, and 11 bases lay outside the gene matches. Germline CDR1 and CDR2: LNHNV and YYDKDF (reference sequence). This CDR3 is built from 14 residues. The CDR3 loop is CATSPGPDRVTQYF. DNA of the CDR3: TGTGCCACCAGCCCCGGACCCGACAGGGTAACGCAGTATTTT.

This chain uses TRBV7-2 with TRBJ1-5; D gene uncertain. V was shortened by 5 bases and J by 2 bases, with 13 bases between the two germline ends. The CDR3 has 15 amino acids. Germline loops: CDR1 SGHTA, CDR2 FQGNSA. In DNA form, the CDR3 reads TGTGCCAGCAGCAAAGACACGGGCGGCAATCAGCCCCAGCATTTT. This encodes CASSKDTGGNQPQHF.

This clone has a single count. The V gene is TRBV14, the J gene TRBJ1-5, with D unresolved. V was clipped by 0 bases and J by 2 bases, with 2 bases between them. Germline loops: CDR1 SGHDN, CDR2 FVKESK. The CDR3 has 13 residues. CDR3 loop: CASSQDRNQPQHF. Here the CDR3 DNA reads TGTGCCAGCAGCCAAGACCGCAATCAGCCCCAGCATTTT.

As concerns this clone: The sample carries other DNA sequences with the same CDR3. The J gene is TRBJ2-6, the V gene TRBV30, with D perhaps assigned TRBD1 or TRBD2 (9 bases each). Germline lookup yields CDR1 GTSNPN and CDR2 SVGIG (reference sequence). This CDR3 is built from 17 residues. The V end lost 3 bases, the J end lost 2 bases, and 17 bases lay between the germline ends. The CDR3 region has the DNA TGTGCCTGGAGGCGGGGGGGACAGGGAACTGGGGCCAACGTCCTGACTTTC. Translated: CAWRRGGQGTGANVLTF. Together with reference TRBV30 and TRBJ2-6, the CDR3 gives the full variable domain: SQTIHQWPATLVQPVGSPLSLECTVEGTSNPNLYWYRQAAGRGLQLLFYSVGIGQISSEVPQNLSASRPQDRQFILSSKKLLLSDSGFYLCAWRRGGQGTGANVLTFGAGSRLTVL.

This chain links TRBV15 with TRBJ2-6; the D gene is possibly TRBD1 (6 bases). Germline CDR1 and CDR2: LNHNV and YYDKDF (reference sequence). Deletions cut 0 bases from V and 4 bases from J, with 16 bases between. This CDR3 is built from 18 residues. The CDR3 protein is CATSRDRPHRAGANVLTF. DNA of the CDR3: TGTGCCACCAGCAGAGATCGGCCCCACAGGGCGGGGGCCAACGTCCTGACTTTC.

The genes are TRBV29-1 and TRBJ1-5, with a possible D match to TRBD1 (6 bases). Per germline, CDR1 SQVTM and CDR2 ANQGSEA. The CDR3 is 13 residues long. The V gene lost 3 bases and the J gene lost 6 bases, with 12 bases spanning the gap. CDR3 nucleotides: TGCAGCGTTGAGGTGCAGGGGAGTCAGCCCCAGCATTTT. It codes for CSVEVQGSQPQHF.

CDR3 DNA: TGCGCCAGCAGCCGGGACAGGGGGGGCACTGAAGCTTTCTTT. Translating it yields CASSRDRGGTEAFF. The V and J genes are TRBV4-3 and TRBJ1-1; 11 nucleotides agree with TRBD1. The CDR3 spans 14 residues. After removal of 4 bases from V and 4 bases from J, the junction contained 2 bases not matched to a gene. Germline V gene lookup returns CDR1 LGHNA and CDR2 YSLEER.

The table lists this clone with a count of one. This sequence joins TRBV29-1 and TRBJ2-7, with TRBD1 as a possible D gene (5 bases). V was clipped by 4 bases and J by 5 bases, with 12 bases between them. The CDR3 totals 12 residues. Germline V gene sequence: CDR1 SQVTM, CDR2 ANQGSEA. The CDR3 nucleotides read TGCAGCGTTGGTCGACAGACCCACGAGCAGTACTTC. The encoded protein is CSVGRQTHEQYF.

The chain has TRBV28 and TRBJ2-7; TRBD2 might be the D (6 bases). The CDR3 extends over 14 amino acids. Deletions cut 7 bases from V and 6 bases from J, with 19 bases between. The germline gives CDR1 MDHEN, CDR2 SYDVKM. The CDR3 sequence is CASTSIGGNGEQYF. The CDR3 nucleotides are TGTGCCAGCACGTCAATTGGAGGGAATGGCGAGCAGTACTTC.

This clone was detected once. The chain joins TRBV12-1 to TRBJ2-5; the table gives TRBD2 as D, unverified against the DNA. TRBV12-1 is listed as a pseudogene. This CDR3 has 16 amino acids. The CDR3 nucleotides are TGTGCCAGCAGCTTTGGTGCTAGCGGGAGAGAGGAGACCCAGTACTTC. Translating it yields CASSFGASGREETQYF.

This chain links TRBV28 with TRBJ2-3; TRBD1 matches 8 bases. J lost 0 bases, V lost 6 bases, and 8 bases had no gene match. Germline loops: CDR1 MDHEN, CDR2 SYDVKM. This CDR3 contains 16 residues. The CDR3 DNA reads TGTGCCAGCAGGCGGACAGGGAGGTATAGCACAGATACGCAGTATTTT. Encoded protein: CASRRTGRYSTDTQYF. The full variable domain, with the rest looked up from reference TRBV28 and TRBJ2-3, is DVKVTQSSRYLVKRTGEKVFLECVQDMDHENMFWYRQDPGLGLRLIYFSYDVKMKEKGDIPEGYSVSREKKERFSLILESASTNQTSMYLCASRRTGRYSTDTQYFGPGTRLTVL.

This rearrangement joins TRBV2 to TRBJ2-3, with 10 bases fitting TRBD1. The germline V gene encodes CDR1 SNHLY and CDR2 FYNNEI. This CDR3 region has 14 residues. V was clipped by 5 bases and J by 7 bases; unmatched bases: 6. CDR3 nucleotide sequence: TGTGCCAGCAGTAAGGACAGGGGGTCACATACGCAGTATTTT. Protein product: CASSKDRGSHTQYF.

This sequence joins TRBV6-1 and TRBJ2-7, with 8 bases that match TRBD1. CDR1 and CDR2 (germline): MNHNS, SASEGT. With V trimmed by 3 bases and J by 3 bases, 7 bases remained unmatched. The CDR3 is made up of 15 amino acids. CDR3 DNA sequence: TGTGCCAGCAGTGACTACGACAGGGGTTTCTACGAGCAGTACTTC. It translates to CASSDYDRGFYEQYF.

Here the CDR3 reads CASSDVSQETQYF. The DNA of the CDR3 is TGTGCCAGCAGTGATGTCAGCCAAGAGACCCAGTACTTC. The rearrangement uses TRBV2 and TRBJ2-5; D call uncertain. This CDR3 region has 13 residues. The germline V gene has CDR1 SNHLY and CDR2 FYNNEI. Trimming shortened V by 3 bases and J by 1 base, and 6 bases separated the two germline ends.

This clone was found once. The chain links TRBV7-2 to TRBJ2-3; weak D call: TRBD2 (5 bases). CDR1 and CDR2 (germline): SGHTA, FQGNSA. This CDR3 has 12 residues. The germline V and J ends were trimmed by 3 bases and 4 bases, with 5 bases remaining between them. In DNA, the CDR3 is TGTGCCAGCAGCTTGAGGGCAGATACGCAGTATTTT. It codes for CASSLRADTQYF.

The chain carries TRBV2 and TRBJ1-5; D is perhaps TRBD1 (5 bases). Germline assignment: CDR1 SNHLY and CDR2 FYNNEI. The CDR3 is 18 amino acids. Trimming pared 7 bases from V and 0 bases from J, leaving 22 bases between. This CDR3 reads CASTPPDRGTYSNQPQHF. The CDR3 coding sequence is TGTGCCAGCACTCCCCCCGATCGGGGGACCTATAGCAATCAGCCCCAGCATTTT.

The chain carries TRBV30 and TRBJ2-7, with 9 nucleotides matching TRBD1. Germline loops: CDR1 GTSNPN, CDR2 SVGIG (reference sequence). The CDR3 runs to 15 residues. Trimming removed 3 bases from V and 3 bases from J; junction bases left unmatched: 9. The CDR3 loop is CAWSLYTGGYYEQYF. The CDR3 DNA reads TGTGCCTGGAGCCTGTACACAGGGGGCTACTACGAGCAGTACTTC.

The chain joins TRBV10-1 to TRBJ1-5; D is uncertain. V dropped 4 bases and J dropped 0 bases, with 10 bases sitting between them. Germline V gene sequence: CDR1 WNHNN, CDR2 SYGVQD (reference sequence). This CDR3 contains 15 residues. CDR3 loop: CASSAETHSNQPQHF. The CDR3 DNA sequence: TGCGCCAGCAGTGCCGAGACCCATAGCAATCAGCCCCAGCATTTT.

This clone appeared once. CDR3 sequence reads: CATSRDLTEETQYF. Written as DNA, the CDR3 is TGTGCCACCAGCAGAGATCTGACGGAAGAGACCCAGTACTTC. V gene TRBV15 combines with J gene TRBJ2-5; D not certain. V was pared by 0 bases and J by 3 bases, with 8 bases between. CDR3 size: 14 residues. Looked up from germline, CDR1 is LNHNV and CDR2 is YYDKDF (reference sequence).

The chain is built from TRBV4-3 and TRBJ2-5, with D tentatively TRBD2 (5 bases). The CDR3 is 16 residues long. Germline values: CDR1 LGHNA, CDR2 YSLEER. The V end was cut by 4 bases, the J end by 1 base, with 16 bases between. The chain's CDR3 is CASSPEEWAGQETQYF. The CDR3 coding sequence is TGCGCCAGCAGCCCCGAAGAGTGGGCGGGCCAAGAGACCCAGTACTTC.

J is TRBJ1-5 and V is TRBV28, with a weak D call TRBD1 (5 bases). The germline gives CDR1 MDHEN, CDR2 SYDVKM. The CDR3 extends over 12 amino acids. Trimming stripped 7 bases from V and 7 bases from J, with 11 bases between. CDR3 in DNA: TGTGCCAGCAAAGGGGCAGGACAGCCCCAGCATTTT. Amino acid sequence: CASKGAGQPQHF.

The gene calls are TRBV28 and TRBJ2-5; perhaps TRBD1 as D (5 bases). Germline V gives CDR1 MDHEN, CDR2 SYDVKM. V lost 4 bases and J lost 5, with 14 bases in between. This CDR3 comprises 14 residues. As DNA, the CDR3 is TGTGCCAGCAGTTCCCCGGGCAGGGATGAGACCCAGTACTTC. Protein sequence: CASSSPGRDETQYF.

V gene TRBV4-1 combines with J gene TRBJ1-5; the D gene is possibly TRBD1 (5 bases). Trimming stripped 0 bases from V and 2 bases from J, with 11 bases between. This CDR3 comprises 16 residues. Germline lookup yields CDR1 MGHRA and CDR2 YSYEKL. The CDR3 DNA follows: TGCGCCAGCAGCCAAGAGGTCAGGGATGGCAATCAGCCCCAGCATTTT. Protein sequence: CASSQEVRDGNQPQHF.

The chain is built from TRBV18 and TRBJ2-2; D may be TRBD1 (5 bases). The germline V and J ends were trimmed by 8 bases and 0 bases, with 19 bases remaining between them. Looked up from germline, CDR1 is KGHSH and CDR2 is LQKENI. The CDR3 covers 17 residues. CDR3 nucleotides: TGTGCCAGCGTCCCCGTCCAGGGTCGCCCGAACACCGGGGAGCTGTTTTTT. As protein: CASVPVQGRPNTGELFF.

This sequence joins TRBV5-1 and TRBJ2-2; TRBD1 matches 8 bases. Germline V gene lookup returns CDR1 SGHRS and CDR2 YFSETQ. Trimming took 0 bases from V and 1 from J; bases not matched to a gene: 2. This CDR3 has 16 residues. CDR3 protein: CASSLAGTGNTGELFF. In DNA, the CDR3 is TGCGCCAGCAGCTTGGCCGGGACAGGGAACACCGGGGAGCTGTTTTTT.